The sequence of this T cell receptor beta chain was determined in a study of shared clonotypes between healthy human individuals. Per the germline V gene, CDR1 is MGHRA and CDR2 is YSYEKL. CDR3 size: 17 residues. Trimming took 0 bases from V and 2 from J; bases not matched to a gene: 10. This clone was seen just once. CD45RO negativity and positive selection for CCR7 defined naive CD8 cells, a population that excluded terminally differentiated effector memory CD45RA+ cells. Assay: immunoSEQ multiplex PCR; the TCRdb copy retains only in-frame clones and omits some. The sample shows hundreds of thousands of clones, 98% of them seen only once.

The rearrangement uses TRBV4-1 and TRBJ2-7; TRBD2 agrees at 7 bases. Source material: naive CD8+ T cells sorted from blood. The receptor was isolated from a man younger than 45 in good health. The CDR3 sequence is CASSQDTGGSGTYEQYF. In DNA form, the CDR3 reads TGCGCCAGCAGCCAAGATACGGGGGGTAGCGGCACCTACGAGCAGTACTTC.